The clone carrying this T cell receptor (beta chain) occurred a few times. The antigen remains undetermined. The data were obtained in a study of T-cell memory formation after mild COVID-19. TCRdb fed the 5' RACE reads into MiXCR, producing one record per CDR3 protein. The table shows 95,000 to 120,000 distinct CDR3 sequences, with 22% occurring only once. Overall study results and limits: A subset of responding clones appeared in pre-infection memory, suggesting cross-reactive memory joined. Second-wave clones that peaked on day 37 lacked confirmed SARS-CoV-2 specificity. Day 15 to 85 contracting clones showed balanced CD4/CD8; later expanders leaned CD4+.

Sequencing used PBMCs or a T cell subset sorted from them (not recorded which). The sequence derives from a man aged 18 to 30 who had mild COVID-19 (a few samples of this study predate the infection). Cell type and time point are not known.

The CDR3 region is CASSWGNSSNTEAFF. CDR3 in DNA: TGCGCCAGCAGCTGGGGTAACAGTTCGAACACTGAAGCTTTCTTT. The chain joins TRBV5-1 to TRBJ1-1; D uncertain. In germline, CDR1 is SGHRS, CDR2 YFSETQ. The CDR3 sequence is 15 residues long. V lost 3 bases, J lost 1 base, and 13 bases lay in between.